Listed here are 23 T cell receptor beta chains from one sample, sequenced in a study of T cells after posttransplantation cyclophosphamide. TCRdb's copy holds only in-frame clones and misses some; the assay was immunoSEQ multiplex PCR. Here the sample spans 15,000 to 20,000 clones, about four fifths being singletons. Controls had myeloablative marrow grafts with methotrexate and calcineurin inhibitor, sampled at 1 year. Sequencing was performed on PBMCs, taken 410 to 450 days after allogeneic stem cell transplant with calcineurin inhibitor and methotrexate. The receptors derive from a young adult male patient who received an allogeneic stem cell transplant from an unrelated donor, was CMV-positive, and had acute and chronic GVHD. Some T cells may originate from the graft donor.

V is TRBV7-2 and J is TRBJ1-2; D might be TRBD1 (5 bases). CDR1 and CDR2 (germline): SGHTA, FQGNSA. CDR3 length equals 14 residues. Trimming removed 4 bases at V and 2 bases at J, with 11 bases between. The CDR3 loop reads CASSSLTVNYGYTF. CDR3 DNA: TGTGCCAGCAGCTCCCTGACAGTCAACTATGGCTACACCTTC.

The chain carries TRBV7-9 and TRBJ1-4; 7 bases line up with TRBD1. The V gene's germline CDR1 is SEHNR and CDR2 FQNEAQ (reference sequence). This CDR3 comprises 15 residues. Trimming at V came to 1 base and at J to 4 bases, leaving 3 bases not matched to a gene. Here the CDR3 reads CASSLGGQNNEKLFF. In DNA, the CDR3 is TGTGCCAGCAGCTTAGGGGGACAGAATAATGAAAAACTGTTTTTT.

This CDR3 is CASSSLRGPEDTEAFF. Here the CDR3 DNA reads TGTGCCAGCAGTTCACTGCGGGGGCCCGAGGACACTGAAGCTTTCTTT. The genes are TRBV28 and TRBJ1-1, with D perhaps matching TRBD1 (6 bases). Trimming left V 4 bases short and J 3 bases short, with 18 bases between. Germline V CDR1 and CDR2: MDHEN, SYDVKM. The CDR3 spans 16 residues.

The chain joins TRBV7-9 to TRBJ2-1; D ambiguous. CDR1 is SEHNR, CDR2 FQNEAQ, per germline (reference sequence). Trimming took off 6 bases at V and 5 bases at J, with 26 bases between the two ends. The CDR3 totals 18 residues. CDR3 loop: CASRHNVPNTDPHNEQFF. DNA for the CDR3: TGTGCCAGCAGACACAATGTGCCCAATACAGACCCCCACAATGAGCAGTTCTTC. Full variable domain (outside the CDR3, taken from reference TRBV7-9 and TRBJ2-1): DTGVSQNPRHKITKRGQNVTFRCDPISEHNRLYWYRQTLGQGPEFLTYFQNEAQLEKSRLLSDRFSAERPKGSFSTLEIQRTEQGDSAMYLCASRHNVPNTDPHNEQFFGPGTRLTVL.

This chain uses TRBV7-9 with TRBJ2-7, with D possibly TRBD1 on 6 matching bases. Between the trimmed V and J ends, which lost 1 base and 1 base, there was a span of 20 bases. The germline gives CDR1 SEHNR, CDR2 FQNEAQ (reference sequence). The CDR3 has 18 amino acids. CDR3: CASSLVSRGLLLSYEQYF. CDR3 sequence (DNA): TGTGCCAGCAGCTTAGTTTCAAGGGGGTTGTTACTATCCTACGAGCAGTACTTC.

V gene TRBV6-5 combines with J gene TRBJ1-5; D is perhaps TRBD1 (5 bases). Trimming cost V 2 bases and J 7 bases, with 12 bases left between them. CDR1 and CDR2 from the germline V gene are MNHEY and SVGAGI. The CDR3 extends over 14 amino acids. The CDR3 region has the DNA TGTGCCAGCAGTTACACCTCCGGGGGACAGCCCCAGCATTTT. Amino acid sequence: CASSYTSGGQPQHF.

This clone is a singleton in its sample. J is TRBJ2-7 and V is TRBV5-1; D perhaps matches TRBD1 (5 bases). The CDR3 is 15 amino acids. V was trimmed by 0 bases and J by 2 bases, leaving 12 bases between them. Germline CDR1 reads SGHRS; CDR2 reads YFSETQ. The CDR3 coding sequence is TGCGCCAGCAGCTTGGCCTCAGGGTCCCCCTACGAGCAGTACTTC. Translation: CASSLASGSPYEQYF.

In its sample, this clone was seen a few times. In DNA form, the CDR3 reads TGTGCCAGCGGTGGGACTAGCGGAGACTACAATGAGCAGTTCTTC. Its protein product is CASGGTSGDYNEQFF. The chain couples TRBV2 to TRBJ2-1, with 11 positions matching TRBD2. V lost 8 bases, J lost 3 bases, and 6 bases stayed unmatched. This CDR3 is built from 15 residues. CDR1 is SNHLY, CDR2 FYNNEI, per germline.

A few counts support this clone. The CDR3 nucleotides are TGTGCCAGCTCACCGACAGGGGATGAAAAACTGTTTTTT. Its protein is CASSPTGDEKLFF. The V call is TRBV18, the J call TRBJ1-4, with 8 bases fitting TRBD1. CDR3 length: 13 residues. With 3 bases clipped from V and 6 bases from J, the junction kept 0 bases outside the gene matches. Germline-derived CDR1 and CDR2 are KGHSH and LQKENI.

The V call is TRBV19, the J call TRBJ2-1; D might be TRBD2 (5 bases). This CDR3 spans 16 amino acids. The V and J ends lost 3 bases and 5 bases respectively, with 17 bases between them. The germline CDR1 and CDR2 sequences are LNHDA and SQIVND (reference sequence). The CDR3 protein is CASSIAEGRLNNEQFF. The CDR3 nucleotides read TGTGCCAGTAGTATTGCCGAGGGAAGACTTAACAATGAGCAGTTCTTC.

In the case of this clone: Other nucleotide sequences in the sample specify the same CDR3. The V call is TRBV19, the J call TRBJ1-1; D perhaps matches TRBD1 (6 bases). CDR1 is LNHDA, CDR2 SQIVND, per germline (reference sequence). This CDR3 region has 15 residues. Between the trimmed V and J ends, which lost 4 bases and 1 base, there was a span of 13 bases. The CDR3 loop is CASSTAGAGNTEAFF. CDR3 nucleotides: TGTGCCAGTAGTACGGCGGGGGCCGGGAACACTGAAGCTTTCTTT.

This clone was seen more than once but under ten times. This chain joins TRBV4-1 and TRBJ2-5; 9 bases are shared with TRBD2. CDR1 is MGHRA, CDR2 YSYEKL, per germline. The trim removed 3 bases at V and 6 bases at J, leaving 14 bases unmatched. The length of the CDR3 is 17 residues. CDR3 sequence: CASSQPSGGSPPQTQYF. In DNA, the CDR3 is TGCGCCAGCAGCCAGCCCAGCGGGGGGTCCCCCCCCCAGACCCAGTACTTC.

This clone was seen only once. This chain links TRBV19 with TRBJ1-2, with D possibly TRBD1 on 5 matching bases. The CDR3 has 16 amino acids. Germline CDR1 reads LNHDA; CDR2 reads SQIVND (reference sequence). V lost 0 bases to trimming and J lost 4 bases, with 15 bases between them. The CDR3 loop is CASSIDDGTPSYGYTF. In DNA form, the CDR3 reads TGTGCCAGTAGTATAGATGACGGGACTCCCTCCTATGGCTACACCTTC.

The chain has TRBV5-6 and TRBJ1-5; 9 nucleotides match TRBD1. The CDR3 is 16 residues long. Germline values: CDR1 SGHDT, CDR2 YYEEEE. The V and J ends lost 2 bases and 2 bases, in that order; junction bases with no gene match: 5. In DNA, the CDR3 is TGTGCCAGCAGCTTTTACAGGACAGGGGGCAATCAGCCCCAGCATTTT. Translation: CASSFYRTGGNQPQHF.

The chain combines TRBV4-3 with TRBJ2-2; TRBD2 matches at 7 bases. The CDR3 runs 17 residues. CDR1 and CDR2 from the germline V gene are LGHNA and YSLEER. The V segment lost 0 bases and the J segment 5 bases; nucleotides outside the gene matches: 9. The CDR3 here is CASSQDNGLVGTGELFF. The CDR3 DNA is TGCGCCAGCAGCCAAGATAACGGACTAGTGGGAACCGGGGAGCTGTTTTTT.

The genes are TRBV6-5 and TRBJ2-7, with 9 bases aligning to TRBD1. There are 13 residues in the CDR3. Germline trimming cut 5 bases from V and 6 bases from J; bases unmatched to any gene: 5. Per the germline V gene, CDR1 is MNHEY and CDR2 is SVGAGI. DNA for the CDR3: TGTGCCAGCAGTCCGGGACAGGGACGCGAGCAGTACTTC. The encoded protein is CASSPGQGREQYF.

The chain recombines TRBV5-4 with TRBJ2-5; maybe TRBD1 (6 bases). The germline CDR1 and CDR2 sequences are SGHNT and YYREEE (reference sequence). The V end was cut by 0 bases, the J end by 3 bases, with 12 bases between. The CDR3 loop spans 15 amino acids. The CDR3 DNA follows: TGTGCCAGCAGCTTGGGGGGGCAGGGGAAAGAGACCCAGTACTTC. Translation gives CASSLGGQGKETQYF.

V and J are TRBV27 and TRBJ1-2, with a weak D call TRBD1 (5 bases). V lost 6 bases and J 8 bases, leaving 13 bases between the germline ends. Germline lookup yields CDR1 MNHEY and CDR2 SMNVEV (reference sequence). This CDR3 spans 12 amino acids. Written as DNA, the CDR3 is TGTGCCAGCAGACAGGTTGGCGGCGGCTACACCTTC. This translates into CASRQVGGGYTF.

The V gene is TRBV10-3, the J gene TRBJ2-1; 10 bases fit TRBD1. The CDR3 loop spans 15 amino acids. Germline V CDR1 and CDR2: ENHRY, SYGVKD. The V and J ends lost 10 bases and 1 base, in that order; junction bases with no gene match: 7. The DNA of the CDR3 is TGTGCCACAGACAGGGGGCACGTGTCCTACAATGAGCAGTTCTTC. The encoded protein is CATDRGHVSYNEQFF.

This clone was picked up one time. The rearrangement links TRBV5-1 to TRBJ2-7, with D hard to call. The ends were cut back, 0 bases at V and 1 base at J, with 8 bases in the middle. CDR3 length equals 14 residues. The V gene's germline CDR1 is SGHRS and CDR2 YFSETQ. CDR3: CASSLEQRSYEQYF. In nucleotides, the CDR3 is TGCGCCAGCAGCTTGGAGCAGCGTTCCTACGAGCAGTACTTC.

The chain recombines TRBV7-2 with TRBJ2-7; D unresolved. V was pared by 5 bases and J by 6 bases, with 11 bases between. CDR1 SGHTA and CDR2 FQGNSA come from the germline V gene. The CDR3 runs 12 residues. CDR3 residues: CASSPGLFEQYF. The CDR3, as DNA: TGTGCCAGCAGCCCAGGCCTCTTCGAGCAGTACTTC. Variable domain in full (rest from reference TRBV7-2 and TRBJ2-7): GAGVSQSPSNKVTEKGKDVELRCDPISGHTALYWYRQSLGQGLEFLIYFQGNSAPDKSGLPSDRFSAERTGGSVSTLTIQRTQQEDSAVYLCASSPGLFEQYFGPGTRLTVT.

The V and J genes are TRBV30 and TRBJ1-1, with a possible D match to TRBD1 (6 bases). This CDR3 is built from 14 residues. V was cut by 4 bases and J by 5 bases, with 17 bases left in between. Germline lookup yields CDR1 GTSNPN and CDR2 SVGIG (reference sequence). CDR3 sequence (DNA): TGTGCCTGGACACCAAGGGCAGGGGAAACTGAAGCTTTCTTT. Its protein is CAWTPRAGETEAFF.

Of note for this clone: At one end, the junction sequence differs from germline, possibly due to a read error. CDR3 loop: CASSQWTGNSPLYF. CDR3 nucleotides: TGCGCCAGCAGCCAATGGACAGGGAATTCACCCCTCTACTTT. The V call is TRBV4-3, the J call TRBJ1-6; 8 bases agree with TRBD1. Germline V gene lookup returns CDR1 LGHNA and CDR2 YSLEER. CDR3 size: 14 residues.